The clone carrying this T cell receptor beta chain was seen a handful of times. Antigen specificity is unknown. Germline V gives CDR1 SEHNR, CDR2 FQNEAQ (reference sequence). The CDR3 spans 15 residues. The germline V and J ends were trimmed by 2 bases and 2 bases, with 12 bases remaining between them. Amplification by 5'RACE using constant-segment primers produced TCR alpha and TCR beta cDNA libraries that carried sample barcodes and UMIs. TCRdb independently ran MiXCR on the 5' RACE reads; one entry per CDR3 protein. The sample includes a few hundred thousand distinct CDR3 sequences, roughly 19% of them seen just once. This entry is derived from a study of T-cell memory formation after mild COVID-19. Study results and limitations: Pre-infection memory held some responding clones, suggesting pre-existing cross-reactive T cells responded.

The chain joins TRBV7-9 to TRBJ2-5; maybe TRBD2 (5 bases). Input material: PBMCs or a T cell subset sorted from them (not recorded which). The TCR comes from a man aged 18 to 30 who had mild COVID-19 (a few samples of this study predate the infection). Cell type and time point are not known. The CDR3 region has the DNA TGTGCCAGCAGCTTAACCCGGACTGGACAAGAGACCCAGTACTTC. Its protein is CASSLTRTGQETQYF.